The 2 T cell receptor beta chains presented below share a single source sample, sequenced in a study of OX40 agonist ivuxolimab in advanced cancers. Assay used: immunoSEQ multiplex PCR; TCRdb lists only in-frame clones, some missing. The sample holds 46,000 or so clones; roughly 90% are singletons and the top ten take about 11%. The sample here was CD4+ or CD8+ T cells sorted from blood, taken in a trial of the OX40 agonist ivuxolimab. These receptors all come from an adult with an advanced solid tumor such as melanoma, head and neck, liver or kidney cancer.

This chain connects TRBV28 to TRBJ2-7, with D uncertain. Per germline, CDR1 MDHEN and CDR2 SYDVKM. The CDR3 has 15 residues. V shed 1 base and J shed 6 bases, with 16 bases lying between them. The CDR3 region is CASSLSGTPWAEQYF. The CDR3 DNA follows: TGTGCCAGCAGTTTATCCGGAACCCCATGGGCCGAGCAGTACTTC.

The chain is built from TRBV9 and TRBJ1-1; D is perhaps TRBD1 (5 bases). The V end was cut by 4 bases, the J end by 2 bases, with 9 bases between. The CDR3 runs 13 residues. Germline CDR1 SGDLS, CDR2 YYNGEE. The CDR3 sequence: CASSPDSNTEAFF. Written as DNA, the CDR3 is TGTGCCAGCAGCCCCGACAGTAACACTGAAGCTTTCTTT.